A single sample gave rise to the 30 T cell receptor beta chains below, sequenced in a study of T cells in Graves' hyperthyroidism and ophthalmopathy. From RNA transcripts, TCR beta CDR3 regions were amplified. TCR CDR3 underwent first-round RT-PCR with the HTBI primer set. A single record per CDR3 protein comes from TCRdb applying MiXCR to the multiplex PCR reads. The data show fewer than 450,000 distinct CDR3 sequences, around a sixth seen once. Sequenced sample: blood. Source of these receptors: a man in his late teens or twenties with Graves' ophthalmopathy.

This clonotype occurred once. V gene TRBV5-1 combines with J gene TRBJ2-2; D not resolved. Per germline, CDR1 SGHRS and CDR2 YFSETQ. The CDR3 loop spans 13 amino acids. The V gene lost 0 bases and the J gene lost 5 bases, with 5 bases spanning the gap. CDR3 sequence reads: CASSLGRTGELFF. Written as DNA, the CDR3 is TGCGCCAGCAGCTTGGGCAGAACCGGGGAGCTGTTTTTT.

The chain has TRBV6-1 and TRBJ2-7; 8 bases are a match to TRBD1. The CDR3 extends over 14 amino acids. In germline, CDR1 is MNHNS, CDR2 SASEGT. The trim removed 6 bases at V and 4 bases at J, leaving 8 bases unmatched. CDR3 sequence: CASRGAGGVYEQYF. The CDR3, as DNA: TGTGCCAGCAGGGGAGCAGGGGGCGTGTACGAGCAGTACTTC.

This rearrangement joins TRBV20-1 to TRBJ1-1, with 7 bases aligning to TRBD1. The germline V gene has CDR1 DFQATT and CDR2 SNEGSKA (reference sequence). J gave up 7 bases and V 5 bases, and 4 bases lay outside the gene matches. The CDR3 has 11 residues. CDR3 nucleotides: TGCAGTGCTTCAAGGGGGCTTGAAGCTTTCTTT. This sequence encodes CSASRGLEAFF.

The sample holds a few counts of this clonotype. This rearrangement joins TRBV5-5 to TRBJ1-5; D is possibly TRBD1 (5 bases). The CDR3 is 17 amino acids. From germline, CDR1 is SGHKS and CDR2 YYEKEE (reference sequence). V was pared by 2 bases and J by 9 bases, with 24 bases between. The CDR3, as DNA: TGTGCCAGCAGCTTAAGCGGGGGGAATAACCTGCGACTGCCCCAGCATTTT. Its protein product is CASSLSGGNNLRLPQHF.

CDR3 sequence: CASSSPNPYTQYF. The CDR3 nucleotides read TGTGCCAGCAGTTCCCCGAACCCGTATACGCAGTATTTT. The chain combines TRBV12-3 or TRBV12-4 with TRBJ2-3; D unclear. V lost 4 bases and J 7 bases, leaving 12 bases between the germline ends. The CDR3 covers 13 residues.

This clonotype was detected ten times or more. The chain recombines TRBV18 with TRBJ2-7; TRBD2 matches 11 bases. J lost 2 bases, V lost 3 bases, and 3 bases had no gene match. The CDR3 is 15 residues long. The germline V gene encodes CDR1 KGHSH and CDR2 LQKENI. CDR3 bases: TGTGCCAGCTCACCGGGACTAGCGGAGACCTACGAGCAGTACTTC. Its protein product is CASSPGLAETYEQYF.

This clonotype was detected many times. The chain has TRBV12-3 or TRBV12-4 and TRBJ2-7; D is possibly TRBD1 or TRBD2 (6 bases each). Trimming pared 5 bases from V and 5 bases from J, leaving 16 bases between. The length of the CDR3 is 14 residues. CDR3 coding DNA: TGTGCCAGCAGTCAAGATATAGGGGGGAACGAGCAGTACTTC. It specifies CASSQDIGGNEQYF.

This clonotype was counted a single time. The rearrangement joins TRBV27 to TRBJ2-1; D call uncertain. Trimming removed 5 bases from V and 10 bases from J, with 15 bases in between. This CDR3 contains 13 residues. Germline V CDR1 and CDR2: MNHEY, SMNVEV (reference sequence). CDR3 DNA sequence: TGTGCCAGCAGTCCCTCGATCCGTGGGGAGCAGTTCTTC. Translated, it gives CASSPSIRGEQFF.

This clonotype has a handful of counts. The rearrangement uses TRBV7-9 and TRBJ1-2; 7 nucleotides line up with TRBD1. Trimming at V came to 5 bases and at J to 8 bases, leaving 8 bases not matched to a gene. The CDR3 consists of 13 residues. Germline CDR1 and CDR2: SEHNR and FQNEAQ (reference sequence). DNA for the CDR3: TGTGCCAGCAGCCTACAGGGGATTTGGGGCTACACCTTC. As protein: CASSLQGIWGYTF.

This chain's CDR3 is CASSPSPGLAGGPTDTQYF. CDR3 coding DNA: TGCGCCAGCAGCCCCTCACCCGGACTAGCGGGGGGGCCTACCGATACGCAGTATTTT. This chain joins TRBV5-1 and TRBJ2-3; 15 positions agree with TRBD2. This CDR3 spans 19 amino acids. Germline CDR1 and CDR2: SGHRS and YFSETQ. The trim removed 4 bases at V and 6 bases at J, leaving 15 bases unmatched.

Only a few counts were recorded for this clonotype. The rearrangement joins TRBV5-1 to TRBJ1-6; D unclear. CDR3 length equals 17 residues. Trimming cost V 0 bases and J 0 bases, with 10 bases left between them. Germline V gives CDR1 SGHRS, CDR2 YFSETQ. The CDR3 bases are TGCGCCAGCAGCTTGGAACGGGCTAGCTCCTATAATTCACCCCTCCACTTT. This encodes CASSLERASSYNSPLHF.

This chain links TRBV6-1 with TRBJ1-5, with D perhaps TRBD1 (6 bases). The V end was cut by 0 bases, the J end by 7 bases, with 10 bases between. The germline V gene encodes CDR1 MNHNS and CDR2 SASEGT. The CDR3 covers 14 residues. The CDR3 loop is CASSEAPQGQPQHF. The CDR3 DNA reads TGTGCCAGCAGTGAAGCCCCACAGGGACAGCCCCAGCATTTT.

This chain links TRBV20-1 with TRBJ2-1; 12 bases map to TRBD2. J gave up 0 bases and V 5 bases, and 14 bases lay outside the gene matches. CDR3 length equals 19 residues. Germline CDR1 is DFQATT and CDR2 is SNEGSKA (reference sequence). The CDR3: CSASPILTSGGSSYNEQFF. Written as DNA, the CDR3 is TGCAGTGCTTCCCCAATCCTCACTAGCGGGGGGAGCTCCTACAATGAGCAGTTCTTC.

This clonotype was seen repeatedly, ten times or more. This chain connects TRBV12-3 or TRBV12-4 to TRBJ2-7; D possibly uses TRBD1 or TRBD2 (6 bases each). Trimming stripped 4 bases from V and 2 bases from J, with 9 bases between. The CDR3 runs to 13 residues. The CDR3 protein is CASSYGGPYEQYF. DNA of the CDR3: TGTGCCAGCAGTTATGGGGGGCCCTACGAGCAGTACTTC.

The J gene is TRBJ2-5, the V gene TRBV24-1, with 8 positions matching TRBD1. The CDR3 has 15 amino acids. Germline lookup yields CDR1 KGHDR and CDR2 SFDVKD. V shed 3 bases and J 5 bases; nucleotides not matched to a gene: 7. This CDR3 reads CATSDQQGVGETQYF. The DNA for the CDR3 is TGTGCCACCAGTGATCAACAGGGGGTCGGGGAGACCCAGTACTTC.

The sample holds many counts of this clonotype. The chain uses TRBV6-1 and TRBJ2-7, with no clear D. Germline V gives CDR1 MNHNS, CDR2 SASEGT. The length of the CDR3 is 8 residues. The V end was cut by 6 bases, the J end by 8 bases, with 2 bases between. CDR3 DNA: TGTGCCAGCAGGAAGCAGTACTTC. It yields the protein CASRKQYF.

This chain joins TRBV5-8 and TRBJ1-2; D is unclear. Germline V gene lookup returns CDR1 SGHTS and CDR2 YDEGEE. CDR3 size: 14 residues. Trimming removed 4 bases at V and 8 bases at J, with 18 bases between. The CDR3 here is CASSPRASEGGYTF. CDR3 bases: TGTGCCAGCAGCCCTAGGGCTTCCGAGGGAGGCTACACCTTC.

The V gene is TRBV20-1, the J gene TRBJ1-2, with D uncertain. CDR1 and CDR2 from the germline V gene are DFQATT and SNEGSKA (reference sequence). Deletions cut 5 bases from V and 6 bases from J, with 10 bases between. This CDR3 is built from 11 residues. The CDR3 nucleotides read TGCAGTGCTGAGGAGAACGATGGCTACACCTTC. Its protein is CSAEENDGYTF.

This clonotype showed up just a few times. The genes are TRBV20-1 and TRBJ1-4; TRBD1 aligns across 8 bases. CDR3 size: 13 residues. Trimming removed 5 bases from V and 5 bases from J; junction bases left unmatched: 4. Looked up from germline, CDR1 is DFQATT and CDR2 is SNEGSKA (reference sequence). The CDR3 here is CSAFRQGNEKLFF. CDR3 bases: TGCAGTGCTTTCCGACAGGGGAATGAAAAACTGTTTTTT.

Many counts were recorded for this clonotype. This chain connects TRBV11-2 to TRBJ2-5, with TRBD1 matching 8 bases. Per germline, CDR1 SGHAT and CDR2 FQNNGV. This CDR3 spans 15 amino acids. The V and J ends lost 6 bases and 2 bases, in that order; junction bases with no gene match: 8. CDR3 nucleotides: TGTGCCAGCAGAAAGGGACAGGACAGGCAAGAGACCCAGTACTTC. It yields the protein CASRKGQDRQETQYF.

This clonotype was seen at least ten times. This chain joins TRBV24-1 and TRBJ1-2; the match to TRBD1 covers 9 bases. CDR3 length: 16 amino acids. J gave up 4 bases and V 4 bases, and 9 bases lay outside the gene matches. Germline CDR1 reads KGHDR; CDR2 reads SFDVKD. The CDR3 DNA is TGTGCCACCAGTGACCCGACGACAGGGGGGGCCTATGGCTACACCTTC. Translated, it gives CATSDPTTGGAYGYTF.

This clonotype occurred a few times. The genes are TRBV4-2 and TRBJ2-7, with D unclear. Looked up from germline, CDR1 is LGHNA and CDR2 is YNFKEQ. CDR3 size: 17 residues. Trimming took 0 bases from V and 3 from J, leaving 18 bases between them. The CDR3 here is CASSQEKKGTLFYEQYF. The CDR3 nucleotides are TGTGCCAGCAGCCAAGAGAAGAAGGGCACGCTTTTCTACGAGCAGTACTTC.

This clonotype was observed a few times. V and J are TRBV2 and TRBJ1-4, with D hard to call. V was shortened by 6 bases and J by 3 bases, with 14 bases between the two germline ends. The CDR3 contains 15 residues. Germline V lookup: CDR1 SNHLY, CDR2 FYNNEI. CDR3 amino acids: CASSLIVPANEKLFF. CDR3 DNA sequence: TGTGCCAGCAGCCTAATAGTACCAGCTAATGAAAAACTGTTTTTT.

This clonotype was recorded many times. The V and J genes are TRBV6-5 and TRBJ1-2, with 7 bases fitting TRBD1. This CDR3 is built from 15 residues. Germline CDR1 MNHEY, CDR2 SVGAGI. Trimming at V came to 0 bases and at J to 3 bases, leaving 4 bases not matched to a gene. CDR3 loop: CASSYSDRLDYGYTF. CDR3 in DNA: TGTGCCAGCAGTTACTCGGACAGGCTAGACTATGGCTACACCTTC.

This clonotype occurred many times. The J gene is TRBJ2-1, the V gene TRBV11-2; the D is unclear. The CDR3 runs 15 residues. Germline loops: CDR1 SGHAT, CDR2 FQNNGV. Trimming took off 2 bases at V and 4 bases at J, with 12 bases between the two ends. The CDR3 DNA reads as TGTGCCAGCAGCTTAACCGAGGCAGCGTACAATGAGCAGTTCTTC. Amino acid sequence: CASSLTEAAYNEQFF. Complete variable domain (other parts from reference TRBV11-2 and TRBJ2-1): EAGVAQSPRYKIIEKRQSVAFWCNPISGHATLYWYQQILGQGPKLLIQFQNNGVVDDSQLPKDRFSAERLKGVDSTLKIQPAKLEDSAVYLCASSLTEAAYNEQFFGPGTRLTVL.

The chain carries TRBV7-9 and TRBJ2-7; D gene ambiguous. Trimming stripped 0 bases from V and 2 bases from J, with 11 bases between. Germline CDR1 reads SEHNR; CDR2 reads FQNEAQ (reference sequence). The CDR3 runs 15 residues. The CDR3 reads CASSLALGKAYEQYF. CDR3 nucleotides: TGTGCCAGCAGCTTAGCTTTGGGGAAAGCCTACGAGCAGTACTTC.

On this clonotype: This could be a read error, since a much larger clone is one nucleotide away. The chain combines TRBV12-3 or TRBV12-4 with TRBJ1-1; D call uncertain. Trimming cost V 4 bases and J 4 bases, with 7 bases left between them. There are 12 residues in the CDR3. The CDR3 DNA sequence: TGTGCCAGCAGTTCTGCCAGCACTGAAGCTTTCTTT. Translated: CASSSASTEAFF.

This clonotype was detected many times. This chain connects TRBV27 to TRBJ1-2; D gene uncertain. V was pared by 5 bases and J by 0 bases, with 13 bases between. This CDR3 is built from 15 residues. The germline V gene has CDR1 MNHEY and CDR2 SMNVEV (reference sequence). The CDR3 region is CASSPASLANYGYTF. DNA for the CDR3: TGTGCCAGCAGTCCCGCCAGCTTAGCTAACTATGGCTACACCTTC.

This clonotype was observed a few times. This rearrangement joins TRBV6-4 to TRBJ2-1; TRBD2 matches at 16 bases. This CDR3 is 21 amino acids long. After removal of 2 bases from V and 0 bases from J, the junction contained 10 bases not matched to a gene. Germline V CDR1 and CDR2: MRHNA, SNTAGT. CDR3 nucleotides: TGTGCCAGCAGTGACGGGACTAGCGGGGGGGCCCTTTTTAGCTCCTACAATGAGCAGTTCTTC. This translates into CASSDGTSGGALFSSYNEQFF.

This rearrangement joins TRBV5-4 to TRBJ1-2; D ambiguous. This CDR3 contains 13 residues. V was shortened by 0 bases and J by 7 bases, with 10 bases between the two germline ends. Germline V gene data show CDR1 as SGHNT and CDR2 as YYREEE (reference sequence). CDR3 protein: CASSLDTLTGYTF. CDR3 coding DNA: TGTGCCAGCAGCTTGGATACATTGACTGGCTACACCTTC.